These T cell receptor beta chains were read from a single sample in a study of cytomegalovirus exposure and HLA in healthy donors. Data came from immunoSEQ multiplex PCR; TCRdb stores just in-frame clones and leaves some out. The sample has nearly 110,000 clones, 60% to 80% seen once. Sequencing input: PBMCs. These receptors all come from a female donor in good health and CMV-seronegative. Each CDR3 is given with its conserved first and last residue. The D gene is left open where the match is weak. Clone size is shown for a subset of rows, as once, few, many or a class of expanded clone.

TRBJ2-7 | TRBV7-2 | - | TRBD2 | CASSLQLAGLSYEQYF | TGTGCCAGCAGCTTACAACTAGCGGGACTCTCCTACGAGCAGTACTTC
TRBJ2-1 | TRBV11-2 | - | - | CASSPQGRRNNEQFF | TGTGCCAGCAGCCCCCAAGGGCGGAGGAACAATGAGCAGTTCTTC
TRBJ2-6 | TRBV5-1 | - | - | CASSLGVRSGANVLTF | TGCGCCAGCAGCTTGGGAGTTCGCTCTGGGGCCAACGTCCTGACTTTC
TRBJ2-7 | TRBV13 | - | - | CASRAGTSYEQYF | TGTGCCAGCAGAGCAGGAACGTCCTACGAGCAGTACTTC
TRBJ1-4 | TRBV28 | once | TRBD1 | CASSDLTGEVNEKLFF | TGTGCCAGCAGTGACCTGACAGGGGAGGTTAATGAAAAACTGTTTTTT
TRBJ2-1 | TRBV11-3 | - | TRBD2 | CASRGGGRGNEQFF | TGTGCCAGCAGGGGGGGCGGGAGGGGCAATGAGCAGTTCTTC
TRBJ2-1 | TRBV5-1 | - | - | CASVVADPYYNEQFF | TGCGCCAGTGTAGTAGCGGATCCCTATTACAATGAGCAGTTCTTC
TRBJ1-2 | TRBV2 | - | - | CASSPERDLYGYTF | TGTGCCAGCAGTCCAGAAAGGGACTTGTATGGCTACACCTTC
TRBJ1-1 | TRBV28 | - | - | CASSDPRGLNTEAFF | TGTGCCAGCAGCGATCCCAGAGGGTTGAACACTGAAGCTTTCTTT
TRBJ2-3 | TRBV29-1 | - | - | CSVASTDTQYF | TGCAGCGTTGCAAGCACAGATACGCAGTATTTT
TRBJ2-3 | TRBV28 | - | - | CASRGGGGTDTQYF | TGTGCCAGCAGGGGAGGAGGGGGCACAGATACGCAGTATTTT
TRBJ1-1 | TRBV6-6 | - | - | CASSESTEAFF | TGTGCCAGCAGTGAGAGCACTGAAGCTTTCTTT
TRBJ1-1 | TRBV6-5 | - | TRBD1 | CASSYSPPGTGTEAFF | TGTGCCAGCAGTTACTCGCCTCCCGGGACAGGGACTGAAGCTTTCTTT
TRBJ2-3 | TRBV6-1 | - | TRBD1 | CASSALPGQGRTDTQYF | TGTGCCAGCAGTGCCCTCCCGGGACAGGGACGCACAGATACGCAGTATTTT
TRBJ1-1 | TRBV15 | - | - | CATSRDLSANLENSAFF | TGTGCCACCAGCAGAGATCTTAGCGCCAACCTCGAAAACTCGGCTTTCTTT
TRBJ2-5 | TRBV7-8 | - | TRBD1 | CASWGRGPETQYF | TGTGCCAGCTGGGGCAGGGGGCCGGAGACCCAGTACTTC
TRBJ2-1 | TRBV6-4 | - | - | CASSAPGKNEQFF | TGTGCCAGCAGTGCCCCCGGGAAGAATGAGCAGTTCTTC
TRBJ2-1 | TRBV6-6 | - | TRBD2 | CASTVASGRYNEQFF | TGTGCCAGCACCGTAGCTAGCGGGAGATACAATGAGCAGTTCTTC
TRBJ2-5 | TRBV5-1 | - | TRBD2 | CASSIGLVPSQETQYF | TGCGCCAGCAGCATAGGACTAGTCCCGTCCCAAGAGACCCAGTACTTC
TRBJ2-2 | TRBV30 | - | TRBD1 | CAWRGQGAAGELFF | TGTGCCTGGAGGGGACAGGGGGCTGCCGGGGAGCTGTTTTTT
TRBJ2-3 | TRBV29-1 | - | TRBD2 | CSVEEASGRSDTQYF | TGCAGCGTTGAAGAGGCTAGCGGGAGGTCGGATACGCAGTATTTT
TRBJ2-7 | TRBV28 | once | - | CASRLGSLYEQYF | TGTGCCAGCAGGCTCGGGTCCCTCTACGAGCAGTACTTC
TRBJ2-3 | TRBV5-5 | - | TRBD1 | CASSLTTGAGADTQYF | TGTGCCAGCAGCTTAACTACAGGGGCCGGGGCAGATACGCAGTATTTT
TRBJ1-5 | TRBV30 | - | - | CAWKIGDQPQHF | TGTGCCTGGAAGATAGGGGATCAGCCCCAGCATTTT
TRBJ2-7 | TRBV5-4 | - | TRBD2 | CASSSETSDYEQYF | TGTGCCAGCAGCTCGGAGACTAGCGACTACGAGCAGTACTTC
TRBJ2-7 | TRBV7-9 | - | - | CASSMEGYEQYF | TGTGCCAGCAGCATGGAGGGCTACGAGCAGTACTTC
TRBJ2-7 | TRBV21-1 | - | - | CASSRNRGTSYEQYF | TGTGCCAGCAGCCGGAACAGGGGAACCTCCTACGAGCAGTACTTC
TRBJ2-1 | TRBV27 | - | - | CASSFWPRRSSSISDEQFF | TGTGCCAGCAGTTTTTGGCCCCGTAGGTCTAGCTCAATTTCGGATGAGCAGTTCTTC
TRBJ1-5 | TRBV10-3 | - | TRBD1 | CAAGTADSNQPQHF | TGTGCCGCCGGGACAGCCGATAGCAATCAGCCCCAGCATTTT
TRBJ2-2 | TRBV7-3 | - | TRBD2 | CASSLSTAGGSGELFF | TGTGCCAGCAGCTTATCAACAGCGGGAGGGTCCGGGGAGCTGTTTTTT
TRBJ1-1 | TRBV4-1 | - | TRBD1 | CASSHDDRANTEAFF | TGCGCCAGCAGCCATGATGACAGGGCCAACACTGAAGCTTTCTTT
TRBJ2-1 | TRBV30 | - | TRBD2 | CACRRLAGIYNEQFF | TGTGCCTGTCGACGACTAGCGGGAATTTACAATGAGCAGTTCTTC
TRBJ2-7 | TRBV7-9 | - | - | CASSPGAYEQYF | TGTGCCAGCAGCCCCGGAGCCTACGAGCAGTACTTC
TRBJ2-5 | TRBV7-8 | - | TRBD2 | CASSRARTSGWVGETQYF | TGTGCCAGCAGCCGAGCAAGGACTAGCGGGTGGGTGGGAGAGACCCAGTACTTC
TRBJ1-2 | TRBV27 | - | - | CASSSYPPGGYTF | TGTGCCAGCAGTTCCTATCCCCCAGGGGGCTACACCTTC
TRBJ2-1 | TRBV5-1 | - | - | CASSSPWRHNEQFF | TGCGCCAGCAGCTCACCTTGGAGGCACAATGAGCAGTTCTTC
TRBJ2-7 | TRBV27 | - | - | CASRRNSGTSLDEQYF | TGTGCCAGCAGGAGAAATTCCGGGACTTCACTCGACGAGCAGTACTTC
TRBJ2-3 | TRBV27 | - | - | CASSSGGTDTQYF | TGTGCCAGCAGTTCGGGGGGCACAGATACGCAGTATTTT
TRBJ2-1 | TRBV9 | - | - | CASSVATAGNEQFF | TGTGCCAGCAGCGTAGCTACTGCGGGCAATGAGCAGTTCTTC
TRBJ2-7 | TRBV7-2 | - | - | CASSTSYEQYF | TGTGCCAGCAGCACTTCCTACGAGCAGTACTTC
TRBJ1-5 | TRBV6-6 | few | - | CASRPGVRDNQPQHF | TGTGCCAGCAGGCCGGGAGTTCGGGACAATCAGCCCCAGCATTTT
TRBJ1-1 | TRBV6-6 | - | - | CASSPESGFAEAFF | TGTGCCAGCAGCCCCGAGAGCGGTTTCGCTGAAGCTTTCTTT
TRBJ1-2 | TRBV29-1 | few | - | CSVLGGGNYGYTF | TGCAGCGTTTTAGGGGGGGGAAACTATGGCTACACCTTC
TRBJ2-2 | TRBV9 | - | TRBD2 | CASSVSSGMTGELFF | TGTGCCAGCAGCGTATCAAGCGGGATGACCGGGGAGCTGTTTTTT
TRBJ1-4 | TRBV27 | - | - | CASSNRAITNEKLFF | TGTGCCAGCAGTAACAGGGCGATAACTAATGAAAAACTGTTTTTT
TRBJ2-3 | TRBV4-2 | - | - | CASSQDSAGDETDTQYF | TGTGCCAGCAGCCAAGATTCGGCAGGGGATGAGACAGATACGCAGTATTTT
TRBJ2-7 | TRBV12-2 | - | - | CASRLARLASSYEQYF | TGTGCAAGTCGCTTAGCGCGACTAGCGAGCTCCTACGAGCAGTACTTC